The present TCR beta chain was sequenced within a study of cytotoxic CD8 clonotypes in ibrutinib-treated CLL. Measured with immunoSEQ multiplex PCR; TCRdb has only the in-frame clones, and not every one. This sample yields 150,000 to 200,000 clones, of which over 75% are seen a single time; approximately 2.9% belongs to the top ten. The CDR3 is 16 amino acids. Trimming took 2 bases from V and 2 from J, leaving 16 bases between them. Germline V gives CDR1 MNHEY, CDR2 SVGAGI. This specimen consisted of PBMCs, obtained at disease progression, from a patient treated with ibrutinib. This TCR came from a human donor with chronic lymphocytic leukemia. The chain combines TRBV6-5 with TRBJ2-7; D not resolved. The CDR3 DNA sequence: TGTGCCAGCAGTTACGCCCTGGGAACGTTTCCCTACGAGCAGTACTTC. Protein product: CASSYALGTFPYEQYF.